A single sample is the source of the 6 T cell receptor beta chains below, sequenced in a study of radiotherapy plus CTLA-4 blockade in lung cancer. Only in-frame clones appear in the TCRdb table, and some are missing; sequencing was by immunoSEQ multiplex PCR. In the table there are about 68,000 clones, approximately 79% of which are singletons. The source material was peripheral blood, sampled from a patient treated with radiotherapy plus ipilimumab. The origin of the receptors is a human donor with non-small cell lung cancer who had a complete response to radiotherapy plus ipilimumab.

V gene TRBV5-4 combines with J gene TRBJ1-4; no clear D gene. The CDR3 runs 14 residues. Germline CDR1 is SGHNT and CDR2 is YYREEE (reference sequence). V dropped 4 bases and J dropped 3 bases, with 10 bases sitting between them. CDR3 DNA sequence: TGTGCCAGCAGCCTTGCTGGAGCTAATGAAAAACTGTTTTTT. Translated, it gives CASSLAGANEKLFF.

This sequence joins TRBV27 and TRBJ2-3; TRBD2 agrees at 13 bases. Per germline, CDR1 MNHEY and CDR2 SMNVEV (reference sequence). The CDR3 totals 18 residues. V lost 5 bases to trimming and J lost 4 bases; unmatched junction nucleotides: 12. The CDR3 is CASSPTLTSGGQADTQYF. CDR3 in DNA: TGTGCCAGCAGTCCGACCCTGACTAGCGGGGGGCAGGCAGATACGCAGTATTTT.

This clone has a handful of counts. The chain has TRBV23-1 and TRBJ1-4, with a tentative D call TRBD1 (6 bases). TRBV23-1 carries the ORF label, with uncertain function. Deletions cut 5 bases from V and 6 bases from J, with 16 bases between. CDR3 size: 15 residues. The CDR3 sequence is CASSSRQVPDEKLFF. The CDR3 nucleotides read TGCGCCAGCAGTTCTAGACAGGTGCCGGATGAAAAACTGTTTTTT.

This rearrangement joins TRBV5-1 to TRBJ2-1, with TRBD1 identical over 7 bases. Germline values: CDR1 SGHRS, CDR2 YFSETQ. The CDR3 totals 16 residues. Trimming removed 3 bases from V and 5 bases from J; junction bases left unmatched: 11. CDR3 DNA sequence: TGCGCCAGCAGCTCCCCCTACAGGGGACGTAACAATGAGCAGTTCTTC. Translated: CASSSPYRGRNNEQFF.

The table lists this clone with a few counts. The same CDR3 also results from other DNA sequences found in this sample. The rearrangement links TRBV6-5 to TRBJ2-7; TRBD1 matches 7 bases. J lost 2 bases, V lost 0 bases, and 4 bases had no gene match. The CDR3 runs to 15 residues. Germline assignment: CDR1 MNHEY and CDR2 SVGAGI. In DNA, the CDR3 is TGTGCCAGCAGTTACTCGCGGACAGGACCCTACGAGCAGTACTTC. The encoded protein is CASSYSRTGPYEQYF.

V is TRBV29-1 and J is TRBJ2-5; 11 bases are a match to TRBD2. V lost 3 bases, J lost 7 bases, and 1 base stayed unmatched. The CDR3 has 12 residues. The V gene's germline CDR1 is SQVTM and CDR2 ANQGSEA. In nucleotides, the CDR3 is TGCAGCGTTGAGCTAGCGGGAGGGACCCAGTACTTC. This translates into CSVELAGGTQYF.